Below are 22 T cell receptor beta chains sequenced from a single sample in a study of T cells in Graves' hyperthyroidism and ophthalmopathy. RNA transcripts yielded amplified TCR beta CDR3 regions. The HTBI primer set drove a first-round RT-PCR of the TCR CDR3. TCRdb re-analysed the multiplex PCR reads in MiXCR, keeping a single row per CDR3 protein. In the table there are hundreds of thousands of distinct CDR3 sequences, more than 12% of which are singletons. The sample was blood. Every receptor here comes from a woman aged 45-65 years with Graves' ophthalmopathy.

This chain uses TRBV29-1 with TRBJ2-3, with 8 nucleotides matching TRBD1. This CDR3 comprises 19 residues. Per germline, CDR1 SQVTM and CDR2 ANQGSEA. V trimming: 4 bases; J trimming: 0 bases; junction bases outside the gene matches: 18. The CDR3 reads CSVGGLKISRDRSTDTQYF. The CDR3 nucleotides are TGCAGCGTTGGGGGGTTGAAAATCTCGCGGGACAGGAGCACAGATACGCAGTATTTT.

This clonotype was detected ten times or more. This chain connects TRBV7-2 to TRBJ2-7, with 9 nucleotides matching TRBD2. In germline, CDR1 is SGHTA, CDR2 FQGNSA. The trim removed 1 base at V and 2 bases at J, leaving 6 bases unmatched. The CDR3 is 16 amino acids. The chain's CDR3 is CASSLDASGTPYEQYF. CDR3 sequence (DNA): TGTGCCAGCAGCTTAGATGCTAGCGGGACCCCCTACGAGCAGTACTTC.

The sample holds many counts of this clonotype. J is TRBJ2-3 and V is TRBV19, with D maybe TRBD1 (6 bases). The germline V and J ends were trimmed by 1 base and 5 bases, with 16 bases remaining between them. The CDR3 has 16 residues. The germline V gene has CDR1 LNHDA and CDR2 SQIVND (reference sequence). The CDR3, as DNA: TGTGCCAGTAGTATAGGTTTGTGGACAGAGGAAGATACGCAGTATTTT. Translating it yields CASSIGLWTEEDTQYF.

The chain has TRBV28 and TRBJ2-2; D may be TRBD1 or TRBD2 (5 bases each). The CDR3 runs to 15 residues. The germline V and J ends were trimmed by 6 bases and 1 base, with 12 bases remaining between them. Germline CDR1 MDHEN, CDR2 SYDVKM. CDR3 residues: CASRDGTVNTGELFF. As DNA, the CDR3 is TGTGCCAGCAGGGACGGGACGGTGAACACCGGGGAGCTGTTTTTT.

This chain connects TRBV5-6 to TRBJ2-2, with TRBD1 matching 7 bases. J was trimmed by 4 bases and V by 4 bases; bases with no gene match: 4. CDR3 length equals 14 residues. Looked up from germline, CDR1 is SGHDT and CDR2 is YYEEEE. The CDR3 DNA reads as TGTGCCAGCAGCCCCTGGACAGGCACCGGGGAGCTGTTTTTT. Translating gives CASSPWTGTGELFF.

This clonotype was observed a handful of times. J is TRBJ2-3 and V is TRBV27; tentative D call: TRBD2 (6 bases). Between the trimmed V and J ends, which lost 0 bases and 4 bases, there was a span of 14 bases. The CDR3 is 16 amino acids. Germline V gives CDR1 MNHEY, CDR2 SMNVEV (reference sequence). The CDR3 loop reads CASSLSFGGSADTQYF. The DNA for the CDR3 is TGTGCCAGCAGTTTATCGTTTGGGGGGTCAGCAGATACGCAGTATTTT.

Ten or more counts support this clonotype. CDR3 in amino acids: CSVGGTYGYTF. In nucleotides, the CDR3 is TGCAGCGTTGGTGGGACCTATGGCTACACCTTC. This chain connects TRBV29-1 to TRBJ1-2, with D maybe TRBD1 (5 bases). The CDR3 is 11 residues long. The V gene lost 4 bases and the J gene lost 4 bases, with 7 bases spanning the gap. Germline lookup yields CDR1 SQVTM and CDR2 ANQGSEA.

The chain couples TRBV24-1 to TRBJ2-6, with 7 bases matching TRBD1. The CDR3 has 21 amino acids. Germline V CDR1 and CDR2: KGHDR, SFDVKD. Germline trimming cut 2 bases from V and 3 bases from J; bases unmatched to any gene: 18. The CDR3 nucleotides are TGTGCCACCAGTGATTACACCTCACCGCGACAGGGTTCAGGTGGGGCCAACGTCCTGACTTTC. It yields the protein CATSDYTSPRQGSGGANVLTF.

This clonotype was recorded at least ten times. CDR3 amino acids: CASSRESSYNSPLHF. In DNA, the CDR3 is TGCGCCAGCAGCCGGGAGAGCTCCTATAATTCACCCCTCCACTTT. This chain connects TRBV5-1 to TRBJ1-6; D gene uncertain. V lost 4 bases and J 0 bases, leaving 8 bases between the germline ends. The length of the CDR3 is 15 residues. CDR1 and CDR2 (germline): SGHRS, YFSETQ.

This chain uses TRBV2 with TRBJ2-7; TRBD1 might be the D (5 bases). V shed 4 bases and J shed 5 bases, with 15 bases lying between them. Looked up from germline, CDR1 is SNHLY and CDR2 is FYNNEI. CDR3 size: 14 residues. CDR3 sequence reads: CASSVGQGDDEQYF. The CDR3 region has the DNA TGTGCCAGCAGTGTAGGGCAGGGTGACGACGAGCAGTACTTC.

J is TRBJ2-6 and V is TRBV7-9; D is ambiguous. Germline V gives CDR1 SEHNR, CDR2 FQNEAQ (reference sequence). Trimming cost V 4 bases and J 5 bases, with 18 bases left between them. The CDR3 runs 17 residues. The DNA for the CDR3 is TGTGCCAGCAGCTCGCATCGCCGGGCAAGTAGGGCCAACGTCCTGACTTTC. Translation gives CASSSHRRASRANVLTF.

This chain links TRBV7-9 with TRBJ2-1; possible D gene TRBD2, 6 bases. Germline CDR1 is SEHNR and CDR2 is FQNEAQ (reference sequence). Trimming stripped 2 bases from V and 6 bases from J, with 17 bases between. This CDR3 has 16 amino acids. CDR3 residues: CASSLLAGRLSNEQFF. CDR3 bases: TGTGCCAGCAGCTTATTGGCGGGACGGCTTTCCAATGAGCAGTTCTTC. Supplemented by reference TRBV7-9 and TRBJ2-1, the full variable domain reads DTGVSQNPRHKITKRGQNVTFRCDPISEHNRLYWYRQTLGQGPEFLTYFQNEAQLEKSRLLSDRFSAERPKGSFSTLEIQRTEQGDSAMYLCASSLLAGRLSNEQFFGPGTRLTVL.

This clonotype was observed many times. The J gene is TRBJ2-1, the V gene TRBV28; 8 positions match TRBD1. J gave up 5 bases and V 4 bases, and 7 bases lay outside the gene matches. CDR1 MDHEN and CDR2 SYDVKM come from the germline V gene. The CDR3 loop spans 15 amino acids. The CDR3 nucleotides are TGTGCCAGCAGTTGGAGACAGGGGTACAACAATGAGCAGTTCTTC. Translated: CASSWRQGYNNEQFF.

This clonotype appeared many times. The chain couples TRBV2 to TRBJ1-5, with D unresolved. V lost 6 bases and J lost 2, with 8 bases in between. CDR1 SNHLY and CDR2 FYNNEI come from the germline V gene. This CDR3 region has 13 residues. CDR3 coding DNA: TGTGCCAGCAGCGCTACAGGCAATCAGCCCCAGCATTTT. Amino acids: CASSATGNQPQHF.

The V and J genes are TRBV5-1 and TRBJ2-1; TRBD2 agrees at 14 bases. CDR1 SGHRS and CDR2 YFSETQ come from the germline V gene. V lost 4 bases, J lost 8 bases, and 14 bases stayed unmatched. CDR3 length: 18 amino acids. The CDR3 nucleotides read TGCGCCAGCAGCCCCCGACTAGCGGGAGGGCCTAGTAGCTATGAGCAGTTCTTC. Protein sequence: CASSPRLAGGPSSYEQFF.

This clonotype was observed many times. The rearrangement joins TRBV20-1 to TRBJ1-2; 8 nucleotides agree with TRBD1. From germline, CDR1 is DFQATT and CDR2 SNEGSKA (reference sequence). The length of the CDR3 is 15 residues. The V gene end was trimmed by 2 bases and the J gene end by 4 bases; junction bases not matched to a gene: 9. The CDR3 protein is CSARRQGMRGYGYTF. DNA for the CDR3: TGCAGTGCTAGAAGACAGGGGATGCGAGGCTATGGCTACACCTTC.

This clonotype has only a few counts. This chain connects TRBV19 to TRBJ1-1; D perhaps matches TRBD1 (5 bases). CDR1 and CDR2 (germline): LNHDA, SQIVND (reference sequence). V lost 0 bases, J lost 7 bases, and 15 bases lay in between. The CDR3 is 15 residues long. CDR3 bases: TGTGCCAGTAGTATAGATTTTACAGGTAAAGGTGAAGCTTTCTTT. Encoded protein: CASSIDFTGKGEAFF.

The gene calls are TRBV7-9 and TRBJ2-1; TRBD2 matches 9 bases. V shed 5 bases and J 5 bases; nucleotides not matched to a gene: 7. This CDR3 is 15 amino acids long. From germline, CDR1 is SEHNR and CDR2 FQNEAQ (reference sequence). CDR3: CASSQSGRPNNEQFF. The CDR3 DNA reads as TGTGCCAGCAGCCAGAGCGGGAGGCCCAACAATGAGCAGTTCTTC.

Ten or more counts support this clonotype. CDR3 sequence: CASNRAGRLYEQYF. The CDR3 region has the DNA TGTGCCAGCAATAGAGCGGGACGCCTCTACGAGCAGTACTTC. This chain uses TRBV28 with TRBJ2-7, with TRBD2 identical over 7 bases. The CDR3 is made up of 14 amino acids. Per the germline V gene, CDR1 is MDHEN and CDR2 is SYDVKM. V lost 7 bases to trimming and J lost 3 bases; unmatched junction nucleotides: 9.

This clonotype showed up just a few times. A single base separates this from a much larger clone, so it may be a read error. V is TRBV11-2 and J is TRBJ2-1, with 8 bases that match TRBD2. The CDR3 loop spans 15 amino acids. Germline V gene lookup returns CDR1 SGHAT and CDR2 FQNNGV. In DNA, the CDR3 is TGTGCCTGCAGCACTAGCGGACCCTCCTACAATGAGCAGTTCTTC. Translation gives CACSTSGPSYNEQFF.

This clonotype was observed at least ten times. The chain combines TRBV2 with TRBJ1-1, with D perhaps matching TRBD1 (5 bases). V lost 9 bases, J lost 3 bases, and 17 bases lay in between. The CDR3 has 14 residues. Looked up from germline, CDR1 is SNHLY and CDR2 is FYNNEI. The CDR3 nucleotides read TGTGCCAGTCAATCTTGGGGGGGGGACACTGAAGCTTTCTTT. Translation gives CASQSWGGDTEAFF.

The rearrangement joins TRBV15 to TRBJ1-1; D uncertain. The length of the CDR3 is 13 residues. The germline V gene encodes CDR1 LNHNV and CDR2 YYDKDF (reference sequence). Trimming took off 0 bases at V and 3 bases at J, with 5 bases between the two ends. CDR3 sequence (DNA): TGTGCCACCAGCAGAGATCAGGACACTGAAGCTTTCTTT. Translating gives CATSRDQDTEAFF.